What follows are 8 T cell receptor beta chains derived from one specimen sequenced in a study of blood T cell repertoires in COVID-19. Repertoires were generated with immunoSEQ multiplex PCR, while TCRdb's copy carries only in-frame clones and drops some. The data hold over 85,000 clones, with 70% to 90% observed a single time. Sequenced input: peripheral blood. Every receptor here comes from a human donor in a cohort sampled during active COVID-19.

The chain recombines TRBV7-9 with TRBJ2-2; possible D gene TRBD2, 6 bases. Germline CDR1 SEHNR, CDR2 FQNEAQ (reference sequence). The germline V and J ends were trimmed by 5 bases and 0 bases, with 10 bases remaining between them. The CDR3 has 15 residues. CDR3 residues: CASSTRDSNTGELFF. CDR3 coding DNA: TGTGCCAGCAGCACCCGGGACTCGAACACCGGGGAGCTGTTTTTT.

This chain connects TRBV5-6 to TRBJ2-3, with D tentatively TRBD2 (5 bases). The CDR3 extends over 15 amino acids. The V gene's germline CDR1 is SGHDT and CDR2 YYEEEE. V lost 2 bases and J lost 6, with 16 bases in between. The CDR3 coding sequence is TGTGCCAGCAGCTTCGCCCCCGGGGATGGGGATACGCAGTATTTT. It codes for CASSFAPGDGDTQYF.

The chain links TRBV20-1 to TRBJ1-1, with D uncertain. Trimming shortened V by 7 bases and J by 0 bases, and 6 bases separated the two germline ends. Germline V gene sequence: CDR1 DFQATT, CDR2 SNEGSKA (reference sequence). This CDR3 contains 11 residues. DNA of the CDR3: TGCAGTGTGAGGATGAACACTGAAGCTTTCTTT. Translated: CSVRMNTEAFF.

This chain joins TRBV7-3 and TRBJ2-1; possible D gene TRBD2, 5 bases. The CDR3 runs to 17 residues. Trimming removed 2 bases from V and 5 bases from J, with 19 bases in between. Germline V lookup: CDR1 SGHTA, CDR2 FQGTGA. In DNA form, the CDR3 reads TGTGCCAGCAGCTTAGCCACCCGGGGAGCGTATAACAATGAGCAGTTCTTC. Its protein is CASSLATRGAYNNEQFF.

The chain is built from TRBV28 and TRBJ2-7, with a weak D call TRBD2 (9 bases). The germline CDR1 and CDR2 sequences are MDHEN and SYDVKM. The CDR3 loop spans 15 amino acids. V lost 9 bases and J lost 2, with 20 bases in between. The CDR3 DNA follows: TGTGCCAGTACGACAGGGGCTAGCGGGGCCTACGAGCAGTACTTC. Translated: CASTTGASGAYEQYF.

The chain carries TRBV11-2 and TRBJ1-4, with D uncertain. CDR1 is SGHAT, CDR2 FQNNGV, per germline. Between the trimmed V and J ends, which lost 3 bases and 6 bases, there was a span of 11 bases. The CDR3 is 14 residues long. CDR3 sequence reads: CASSLGLKDEKLFF. CDR3 bases: TGTGCCAGCAGCTTGGGCCTAAAGGATGAAAAACTGTTTTTT.

The rearrangement joins TRBV28 to TRBJ1-4; 9 bases match TRBD1. The V segment lost 4 bases and the J segment 8 bases; nucleotides outside the gene matches: 8. This CDR3 region has 15 residues. Germline CDR1 MDHEN, CDR2 SYDVKM. The CDR3 protein is CASSSGQGIWEKLFF. CDR3 sequence (DNA): TGTGCCAGCAGTTCCGGACAGGGGATATGGGAAAAACTGTTTTTT.

This clone was found a few times. The chain joins TRBV27 to TRBJ2-2; TRBD1 matches 9 bases. This CDR3 has 15 amino acids. The germline V gene has CDR1 MNHEY and CDR2 SMNVEV (reference sequence). V shed 3 bases and J 4 bases; nucleotides not matched to a gene: 3. CDR3 sequence: CASSFRQGGTGELFF. CDR3 sequence (DNA): TGTGCCAGCAGTTTTAGACAGGGGGGCACCGGGGAGCTGTTTTTT.